This TCR beta chain was observed in a study of PD-L1 blockade in urothelial cancer. Study-level information: Patients' atezolizumab regimen, 1,200 mg intravenously every 3 weeks, began around 2014.

Sample time point: pretreatment peripheral blood. The study collected 1 to 8 samples per patient, pretreatment and on-treatment. Trimming shortened V by 6 bases and J by 7 bases, and 13 bases separated the two germline ends. This CDR3 comprises 13 residues. Germline V gene data show CDR1 as MNHEY and CDR2 as SMNVEV (reference sequence). Comment on this clone: Antigen unknown.

Each PCR had synthetic TCR analog templates added to it as a spike-in. Assay: immunoSEQ multiplex PCR; the TCRdb copy retains only in-frame clones and omits some. The table shows 130,000 or so clones, with approximately 84% occurring only once. Notes on the study in general: It was durable-benefit patients whose tumor-associated blood clones expanded more at 3 weeks.

The rearrangement joins TRBV27 to TRBJ2-4; a weak D match, TRBD1 (5 bases). The sequence came from a man aged 50 to 60 with urothelial cancer. Sequences were derived from PBMCs, sampled around atezolizumab (anti-PD-L1) treatment. The CDR3 loop is CASSPSRQNIQYF. The CDR3, as DNA: TGTGCCAGCAGCCCCTCTAGACAGAACATTCAGTACTTC.